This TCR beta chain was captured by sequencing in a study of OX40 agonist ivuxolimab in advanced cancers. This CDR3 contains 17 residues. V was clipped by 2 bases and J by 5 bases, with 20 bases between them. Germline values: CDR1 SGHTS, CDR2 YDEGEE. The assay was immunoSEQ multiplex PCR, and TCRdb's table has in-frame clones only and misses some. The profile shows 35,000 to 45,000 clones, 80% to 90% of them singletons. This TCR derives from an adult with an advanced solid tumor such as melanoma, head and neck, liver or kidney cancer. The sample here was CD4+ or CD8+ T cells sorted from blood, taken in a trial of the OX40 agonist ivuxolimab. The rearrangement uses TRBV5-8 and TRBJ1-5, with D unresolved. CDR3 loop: CASSLYRQRISDQPQHF. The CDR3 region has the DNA TGTGCCAGCAGCTTATATCGCCAGCGTATCTCTGATCAGCCCCAGCATTTT.